This T cell receptor beta chain emerged from a study of early T cells in non-severe SARS-CoV-2 infection. This clonotype was found many times. The CDR3 extends over 15 amino acids. Unmatched junction bases numbered 8, after V lost 5 bases and J lost 4 bases. Researchers attached unique molecular identifiers to individual cDNA molecules. TCRdb itself ran the 5' RACE reads through MiXCR, one entry per CDR3 protein. In the table there are under 70,000 distinct CDR3 sequences, about 7.6% of which are singletons. The chain combines TRBV12-3 or TRBV12-4 with TRBJ2-7; 10 positions match TRBD2. The origin of this receptor is an adult who was a healthcare worker with PCR-confirmed SARS-CoV-2 infection or an uninfected control (not recorded which). Material: whole blood, obtained at baseline. The CDR3 loop is CASSISGTSEYEQYF. CDR3 bases: TGTGCCAGCAGTATTTCCGGGACTAGCGAGTACGAGCAGTACTTC.